Below are 23 T cell receptor beta chains sequenced from a single sample in a study of shared clonotypes between healthy human individuals. TCRdb's copy holds only in-frame clones and misses some; the assay was immunoSEQ multiplex PCR. The sample includes roughly 890,000 clones, over 90% of them seen just once. Terminally differentiated effector memory CD45RA+ cells were excluded from the naive CD8 cells, which were CD45RO-negative and positively selected for CCR7. The source material was naive CD8+ T cells sorted from blood. The receptors come from a man aged 25 to 40 in good health.

This clone appeared once. The chain employs TRBV2 and TRBJ1-5, with TRBD1 matching 7 bases. V lost 5 bases to trimming and J lost 4 bases; unmatched junction nucleotides: 5. Germline-derived CDR1 and CDR2 are SNHLY and FYNNEI. This CDR3 contains 14 residues. The CDR3 DNA reads as TGTGCCAGCAGTTTGCCGGGACAGAATCAGCCCCAGCATTTT. Translating gives CASSLPGQNQPQHF.

The rearrangement links TRBV11-2 to TRBJ2-7, with D possibly being TRBD1 or TRBD2 (5 bases each). The CDR3 has 15 amino acids. CDR1 and CDR2 from the germline V gene are SGHAT and FQNNGV. Trimming took 3 bases from V and 1 from J, leaving 13 bases between them. The CDR3 nucleotides are TGTGCCAGCAGCTTTGGGGGACGTTCTTCCTACGAGCAGTACTTC. It translates to CASSFGGRSSYEQYF.

CDR3: CASTLGTSGSWDEQFF. The CDR3 nucleotides are TGTGCCAGCACCTTGGGGACTAGCGGGAGTTGGGATGAGCAGTTCTTC. V gene TRBV18 combines with J gene TRBJ2-1, with 14 bases fitting TRBD2. CDR1 is KGHSH, CDR2 LQKENI, per germline. V gave up 8 bases and J gave up 8 bases; unmatched junction bases: 11. The CDR3 is made up of 16 amino acids.

CDR3 DNA sequence: TGTGCCAGCAGTTACTCCCCGACGAACAATGAGCAGTTCTTC. Translated: CASSYSPTNNEQFF. The rearrangement links TRBV6-5 to TRBJ2-1; D not resolved. The CDR3 totals 14 residues. V lost 0 bases, J lost 5 bases, and 8 bases lay in between. Germline-derived CDR1 and CDR2 are MNHEY and SVGAGI.

The chain is built from TRBV11-2 and TRBJ2-3; 9 bases are a match to TRBD1. Germline loops: CDR1 SGHAT, CDR2 FQNNGV. Germline trimming cut 5 bases from V and 3 bases from J; bases unmatched to any gene: 9. CDR3 length: 16 residues. The CDR3 DNA is TGTGCCAGCAGCCCGTTTACAGGGGGCTGGACAGATACGCAGTATTTT. Translated: CASSPFTGGWTDTQYF.

The chain is built from TRBV29-1 and TRBJ2-2, with TRBD1 as a possible D gene (6 bases). This CDR3 contains 13 residues. Trimming removed 8 bases from V and 5 bases from J, with 15 bases in between. Germline-derived CDR1 and CDR2 are SQVTM and ANQGSEA. This chain's CDR3 is CSSMGALTGELFF. In nucleotides, the CDR3 is TGCAGCTCCATGGGGGCGCTTACCGGGGAGCTGTTTTTT.

This chain uses TRBV10-2 with TRBJ2-1; D is tentatively TRBD1 or TRBD2 (5 bases each). Trimming stripped 2 bases from V and 2 bases from J, with 10 bases between. The CDR3 length is 15 residues. The germline V gene has CDR1 WSHSY and CDR2 SAAADI. The CDR3, as DNA: TGCGCCAGCAGTGAGGACGGGACGACCTACAATGAGCAGTTCTTC. Its translation is CASSEDGTTYNEQFF.

The chain joins TRBV25-1 to TRBJ2-1; 8 bases agree with TRBD1. V lost 1 base to trimming and J lost 6 bases; unmatched junction nucleotides: 8. The CDR3 is made up of 16 amino acids. Germline lookup yields CDR1 MGHDK and CDR2 SYGVNS. The CDR3 nucleotides read TGTGCCAGCAGTGAATTACTCGGACAGGGCGGCAATGAGCAGTTCTTC. Protein: CASSELLGQGGNEQFF.

This clone was observed once. The chain links TRBV6-5 to TRBJ2-5; D assignment may be TRBD1 or TRBD2 (5 bases each). Germline CDR1 MNHEY, CDR2 SVGAGI. The CDR3 contains 12 residues. Trimming left V 11 bases short and J 2 bases short, with 12 bases between. CDR3 coding DNA: TGTGCCGCCGGGGCCAGACAAGAGACCCAGTACTTC. This encodes CAAGARQETQYF.

V and J are TRBV19 and TRBJ2-7, with 14 bases that match TRBD2. The CDR3 spans 15 residues. Germline V CDR1 and CDR2: LNHDA, SQIVND (reference sequence). V was pared by 3 bases and J by 3 bases, with 1 base of the junction left unmatched. The CDR3 DNA reads as TGTGCCAGTAGTATGGGACTAGCGGGGGACTACGAGCAGTACTTC. Translating it yields CASSMGLAGDYEQYF.

The V and J genes are TRBV5-1 and TRBJ2-1; 7 bases are shared with TRBD1. Germline trimming cut 4 bases from V and 6 bases from J; bases unmatched to any gene: 13. Germline V CDR1 and CDR2: SGHRS, YFSETQ. This CDR3 has 16 amino acids. CDR3 sequence reads: CASSINRDRTFNEQFF. As DNA, the CDR3 is TGCGCCAGCAGCATAAATCGGGACAGAACTTTCAATGAGCAGTTCTTC.

This chain links TRBV4-1 with TRBJ1-1, with unresolved D. The germline CDR1 and CDR2 sequences are MGHRA and YSYEKL. V lost 1 base to trimming and J lost 1 base, with 13 bases between them. The CDR3 length is 16 residues. CDR3 sequence (DNA): TGCGCCAGCAGCCAAGTTCCAGGACGACCGAACACTGAAGCTTTCTTT. The encoded protein is CASSQVPGRPNTEAFF.

The CDR3 DNA reads as TGTGCCAGCAGCCTAGCGGGAGCGTTTGAGACCCAGTACTTC. Protein sequence: CASSLAGAFETQYF. The chain has TRBV27 and TRBJ2-5; 10 positions match TRBD2. The length of the CDR3 is 14 residues. Germline values: CDR1 MNHEY, CDR2 SMNVEV (reference sequence). With V trimmed by 6 bases and J by 5 bases, 6 bases remained unmatched.

The chain recombines TRBV6-5 with TRBJ2-1; unclear D gene. The ends were cut back, 4 bases at V and 0 bases at J, with 13 bases in the middle. This CDR3 spans 16 amino acids. CDR1 and CDR2 from the germline V gene are MNHEY and SVGAGI. This CDR3 is CASSWNSRSSYNEQFF. As DNA, the CDR3 is TGTGCCAGCAGTTGGAATAGCAGGAGCTCCTACAATGAGCAGTTCTTC.

The chain couples TRBV7-9 to TRBJ2-4; D might be TRBD2 (5 bases). CDR3 length equals 15 residues. Germline V lookup: CDR1 SEHNR, CDR2 FQNEAQ (reference sequence). Trimming took 0 bases from V and 6 from J, leaving 12 bases between them. The CDR3 spells CASSLAGSHGNIQYF. The CDR3 nucleotides are TGTGCCAGCAGCTTAGCGGGGAGCCATGGAAACATTCAGTACTTC.

A few counts support this clone. The chain uses TRBV13 and TRBJ2-3; perhaps TRBD2 as D (6 bases). Per the germline V gene, CDR1 is PRHDT and CDR2 is FYEKMQ (reference sequence). Trimming removed 4 bases at V and 5 bases at J, with 10 bases between. The CDR3 consists of 13 residues. CDR3 DNA: TGTGCCAGCAGCTCGGAGGGCCAAGATACGCAGTATTTT. Protein product: CASSSEGQDTQYF.

The chain uses TRBV10-3 and TRBJ2-5; 9 bases fit TRBD1. Germline V CDR1 and CDR2: ENHRY, SYGVKD. The CDR3 runs 16 residues. V dropped 3 bases and J dropped 7; count of bases not matched to a gene: 12. The CDR3: CAISEIPGQGSGTQYF. DNA for the CDR3: TGTGCCATCAGTGAAATTCCGGGACAGGGCAGTGGGACCCAGTACTTC.

V gene TRBV25-1 combines with J gene TRBJ2-2; perhaps D is TRBD1 or TRBD2 (5 bases each). There are 17 residues in the CDR3. Per germline, CDR1 MGHDK and CDR2 SYGVNS. With 4 bases removed from V and 7 bases from J, the gap between germline ends came to 22 bases. The CDR3 sequence is CASSGGRGYPAGGELFF. The DNA for the CDR3 is TGTGCCAGCAGTGGCGGTCGGGGCTATCCTGCGGGCGGGGAGCTGTTTTTT.

The rearrangement links TRBV5-1 to TRBJ2-1; 9 bases match TRBD2. CDR1 is SGHRS and CDR2 is YFSETQ in the germline V gene. Trimming cost V 4 bases and J 6 bases; bases outside gene matches: 14. The CDR3 runs 17 residues. The CDR3 region is CASSKYLAGTNPNEQFF. In nucleotides, the CDR3 is TGCGCCAGCAGCAAATACCTAGCGGGAACAAATCCCAATGAGCAGTTCTTC.

This sequence joins TRBV13 and TRBJ2-5; D gene ambiguous. Germline assignment: CDR1 PRHDT and CDR2 FYEKMQ (reference sequence). The CDR3 spans 14 residues. Trimming pared 2 bases from V and 2 bases from J, leaving 9 bases between. DNA of the CDR3: TGTGCCAGCAGCTTATTTGGCAATCAAGAGACCCAGTACTTC. The encoded protein is CASSLFGNQETQYF.

A few counts support this clone. This sequence joins TRBV25-1 and TRBJ2-7; D is possibly TRBD1 (7 bases). This CDR3 spans 13 amino acids. Looked up from germline, CDR1 is MGHDK and CDR2 is SYGVNS. V was trimmed by 4 bases and J by 7 bases, leaving 14 bases between them. The CDR3 DNA reads TGTGCCAGCAGTGTAGGGGGCGCGGGGGAGCAGTACTTC. This translates into CASSVGGAGEQYF.

The chain combines TRBV7-9 with TRBJ2-7, with 7 positions matching TRBD1. This CDR3 has 14 residues. Germline CDR1 reads SEHNR; CDR2 reads FQNEAQ (reference sequence). The trim removed 4 bases at V and 2 bases at J, leaving 5 bases unmatched. The CDR3 DNA sequence: TGTGCCAGCAGCTCTACAGGGGAAGCCTACGAGCAGTACTTC. Translation gives CASSSTGEAYEQYF.

V and J are TRBV2 and TRBJ2-1, with a tentative D call TRBD2 (6 bases). The length of the CDR3 is 17 residues. V lost 1 base to trimming and J lost 3 bases, with 16 bases between them. CDR1 is SNHLY, CDR2 FYNNEI, per germline. CDR3: CASSEVLPGDNYNEQFF. The DNA of the CDR3 is TGTGCCAGCAGTGAAGTGCTTCCGGGAGACAACTACAATGAGCAGTTCTTC.